Listed here is a single T cell receptor beta chain. The data were obtained in a study of control samples from healthy donors and cancer patients. The CDR3 is 14 amino acids. With 3 bases clipped from V and 3 bases from J, the junction kept 1 base outside the gene matches. Germline V gene lookup returns CDR1 LNHDA and CDR2 SQIVND (reference sequence). Profiled with immunoSEQ multiplex PCR; TCRdb holds only in-frame clones, not every one. The sample carries 160,000 or so clones, roughly 92% recorded once. Input material: blood. The rearrangement joins TRBV19 to TRBJ2-1; 8 bases agree with TRBD2. The TCR originated in a man in his fifties or sixties in good health. The CDR3 region is CASSISGIYNEQFF. The CDR3 DNA follows: TGTGCCAGTAGTATTAGCGGGATCTACAATGAGCAGTTCTTC.